The source of this TCR beta chain is a study of OX40 agonist ivuxolimab in advanced cancers. V lost 5 bases to trimming and J lost 1 base, with 18 bases between them. The CDR3 covers 16 residues. Germline V gene lookup returns CDR1 MNHEY and CDR2 SMNVEV (reference sequence). Sequencing used immunoSEQ multiplex PCR; TCRdb keeps in-frame clones, though not all of them. The table has about 94,000 clones, around 90% seen once. Specimen: CD4+ or CD8+ T cells sorted from blood, collected in a trial of the OX40 agonist ivuxolimab. The receptor's source is an adult with an advanced solid tumor such as melanoma, head and neck, liver or kidney cancer. The genes are TRBV27 and TRBJ2-7, with D perhaps assigned TRBD1 or TRBD2 (5 bases each). CDR3 DNA sequence: TGTGCCAGCAGTGCCCGCCCCTTCGAGGGGTCCTACGAGCAGTACTTC. As protein: CASSARPFEGSYEQYF.